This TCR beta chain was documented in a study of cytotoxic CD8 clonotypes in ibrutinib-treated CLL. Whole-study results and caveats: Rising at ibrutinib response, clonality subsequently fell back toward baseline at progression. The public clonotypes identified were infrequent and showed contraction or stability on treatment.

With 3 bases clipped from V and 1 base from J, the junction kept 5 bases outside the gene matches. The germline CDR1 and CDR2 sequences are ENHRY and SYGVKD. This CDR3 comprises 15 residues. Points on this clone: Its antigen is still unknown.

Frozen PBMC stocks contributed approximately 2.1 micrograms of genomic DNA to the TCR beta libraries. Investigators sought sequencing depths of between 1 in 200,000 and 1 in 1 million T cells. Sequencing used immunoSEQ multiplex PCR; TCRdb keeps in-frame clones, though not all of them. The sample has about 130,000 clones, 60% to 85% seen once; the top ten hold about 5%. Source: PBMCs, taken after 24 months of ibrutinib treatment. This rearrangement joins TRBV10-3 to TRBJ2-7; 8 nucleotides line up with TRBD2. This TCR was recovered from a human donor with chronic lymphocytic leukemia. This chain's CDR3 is CAISDPGLVSYEQYF. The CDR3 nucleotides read TGTGCCATCAGTGATCCGGGACTAGTTTCCTACGAGCAGTACTTC.